This T cell receptor (beta chain) was sequenced for a study of cytomegalovirus exposure and HLA in healthy donors. About the research overall: A previous analysis identified 90 million to 140 million unique TCR beta sequences derived from roughly 190 million T cells. Regarding the study as a whole: Most sequenced TCRs were rare (though some public TCRs occurred in many donors). The authors considered a cluster of highly shared sequence variants likely to be a sequencing artifact. In a later analysis, a missense DCLRE1C variant was linked to TCR beta V- and J-gene trimming.

Details on this clone: Its antigen is still unknown.

V lost 3 bases and J lost 4, with 13 bases in between. Looked up from germline, CDR1 is SGHDN and CDR2 is FVKESK. The CDR3 loop spans 15 amino acids. PCR involved 60 Vbeta and 13 Jbeta primers. Sequenced by immunoSEQ multiplex PCR; TCRdb stores in-frame clones only, minus some. The sample contains about 190,000 clones, roughly 80% of which appear only once. The clonotype originates from a woman between 18 and 29 years old in good health and CMV-seronegative. The sequenced sample consisted of PBMCs. This chain joins TRBV14 and TRBJ1-3; D remains unclear. The CDR3 is CASSQVRSGGNTIYF. In nucleotides, the CDR3 is TGTGCCAGCAGCCAGGTGCGGAGCGGAGGAAACACCATATATTTT.